This T cell receptor beta chain derives from a study of blood T cell repertoires in COVID-19. Background on the study: Samples came from the United States, Italy and Spain, spanning acute and convalescent COVID-19. T cells, B-cell-depleted T cells, or PBMCs provided the cDNA or gDNA that served as material.

The CDR3 is 19 amino acids. Germline CDR1 and CDR2: LGHNA and YNFKEQ. V lost 0 bases, J lost 0 bases, and 19 bases lay in between. How the authors handled the data: Amplifying reference gene primers gave estimates of nucleated cell counts. Clones were read by immunoSEQ multiplex PCR, and TCRdb kept only the in-frame ones, dropping some. V and J calls and clone size follow that table, whereas D and trimming were derived from the DNA. The data show roughly 80,000 clones, more than 75% seen once. The receptor's source is a woman of 80 years or more with active or convalescent COVID-19. The sequenced material came from peripheral blood. This chain links TRBV4-2 with TRBJ2-3, with D possibly TRBD2 on 7 matching bases. The CDR3 loop reads CASSQDRRNGGRSTDTQYF. The CDR3 nucleotides read TGTGCCAGCAGCCAAGATCGCCGCAACGGGGGGCGCAGCACAGATACGCAGTATTTT.